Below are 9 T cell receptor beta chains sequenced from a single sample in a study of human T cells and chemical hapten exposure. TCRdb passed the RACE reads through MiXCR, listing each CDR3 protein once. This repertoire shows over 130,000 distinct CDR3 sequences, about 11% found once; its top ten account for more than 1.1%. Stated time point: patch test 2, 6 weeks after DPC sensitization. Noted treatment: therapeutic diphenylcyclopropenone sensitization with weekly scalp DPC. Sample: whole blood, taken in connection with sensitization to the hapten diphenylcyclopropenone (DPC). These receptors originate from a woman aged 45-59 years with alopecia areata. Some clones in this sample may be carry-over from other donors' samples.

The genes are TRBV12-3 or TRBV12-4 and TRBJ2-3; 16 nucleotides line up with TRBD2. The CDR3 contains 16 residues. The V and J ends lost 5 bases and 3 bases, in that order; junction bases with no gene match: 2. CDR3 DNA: TGTGCCAGCAGTCCGGGACTAGCGGGAGGGACAGATACGCAGTATTTT. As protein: CASSPGLAGGTDTQYF.

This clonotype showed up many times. The DNA of the CDR3 is TGTGCCAGCAGCTTCGGTCTGACTAGCGGGAGCAAAAACATTCAGTACTTC. Its protein is CASSFGLTSGSKNIQYF. This chain connects TRBV7-9 to TRBJ2-4; 12 nucleotides align to TRBD2. This CDR3 region has 17 residues. With 3 bases clipped from V and 3 bases from J, the junction kept 6 bases outside the gene matches. The germline V gene encodes CDR1 SEHNR and CDR2 FQNEAQ (reference sequence).

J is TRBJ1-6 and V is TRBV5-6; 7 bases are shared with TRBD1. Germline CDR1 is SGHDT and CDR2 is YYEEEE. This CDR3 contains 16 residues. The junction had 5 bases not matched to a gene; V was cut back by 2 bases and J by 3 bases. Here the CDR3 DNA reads TGTGCCAGCAGCTTCGACAGGGTGGACTATAATTCACCCCTCCACTTT. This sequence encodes CASSFDRVDYNSPLHF.

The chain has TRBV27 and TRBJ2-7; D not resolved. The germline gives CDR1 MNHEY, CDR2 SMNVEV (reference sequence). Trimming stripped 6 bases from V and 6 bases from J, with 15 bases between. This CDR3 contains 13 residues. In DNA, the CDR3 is TGTGCCAGCAGCCGATCATTACGAGGCGAGCAGTACTTC. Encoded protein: CASSRSLRGEQYF.

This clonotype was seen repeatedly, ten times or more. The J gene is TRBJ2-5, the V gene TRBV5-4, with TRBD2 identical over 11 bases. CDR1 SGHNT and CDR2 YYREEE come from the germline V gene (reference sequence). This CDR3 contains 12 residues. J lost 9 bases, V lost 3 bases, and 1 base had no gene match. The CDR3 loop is CASSWTSGPQYF. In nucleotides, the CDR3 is TGTGCCAGCAGCTGGACTAGCGGGCCCCAGTACTTC.

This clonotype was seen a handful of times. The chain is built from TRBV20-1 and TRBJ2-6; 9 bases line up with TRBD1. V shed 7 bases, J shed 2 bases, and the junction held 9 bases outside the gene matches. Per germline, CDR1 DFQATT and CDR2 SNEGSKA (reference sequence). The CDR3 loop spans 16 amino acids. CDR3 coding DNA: TGCAGTGTACCGGGACAGGGAGGGCCTGGGGCCAACGTCCTGACTTTC. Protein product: CSVPGQGGPGANVLTF.

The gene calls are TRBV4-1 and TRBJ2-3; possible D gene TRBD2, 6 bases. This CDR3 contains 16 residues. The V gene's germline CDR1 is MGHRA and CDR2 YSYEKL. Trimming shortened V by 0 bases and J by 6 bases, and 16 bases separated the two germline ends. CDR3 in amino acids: CASSQDGGGYSDTQYF. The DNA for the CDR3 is TGCGCCAGCAGCCAAGACGGGGGAGGTTACTCGGATACGCAGTATTTT.

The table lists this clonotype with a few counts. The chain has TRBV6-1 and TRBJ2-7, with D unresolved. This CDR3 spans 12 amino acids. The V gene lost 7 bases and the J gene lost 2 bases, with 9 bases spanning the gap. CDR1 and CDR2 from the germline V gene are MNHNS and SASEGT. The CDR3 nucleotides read TGTGCCAGCATTGGGTTGACCTACGAGCAGTACTTC. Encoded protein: CASIGLTYEQYF.

The CDR3 DNA sequence: TGTGCCAGCAGATCCGGCCCGGGAGAGACCCAGTACTTC. It codes for CASRSGPGETQYF. This rearrangement joins TRBV6-2 or TRBV6-3 to TRBJ2-5; no definite D call. Per germline, CDR1 MNHEY and CDR2 SVGEGT. There are 13 residues in the CDR3. V lost 6 bases and J lost 4, with 12 bases in between.